These T cell receptor beta chains were read from a single sample in a study of blood T cell repertoires in COVID-19. TCRdb keeps only in-frame clones here, not all; method: immunoSEQ multiplex PCR. Of about 240,000 clones listed, 75% to 85% are singletons. Specimen: peripheral blood. These receptors originate from a woman aged 60-75 years with active or convalescent COVID-19. Each CDR3 is given without its conserved first and last residue. A D gene is named only where the DNA matches it firmly.

J gene,D gene,V gene,CDR3 protein
TRBJ2-2,NA,TRBV5-1,ASSLAGYTGELF
TRBJ1-4,TRBD1,TRBV7-3,ASSLLQGWEKLF
TRBJ2-3,TRBD1,TRBV2,ASRGTGTDTQY
TRBJ2-3,TRBD2,TRBV7-7,ASSTGLAGTDTQY
TRBJ1-2,NA,TRBV5-4,ASRQGFSEGYT
TRBJ1-6,TRBD1,TRBV27,ASRFGQGGTLH
TRBJ2-2,TRBD2,TRBV4-3,ASSQDSGGWTGELF
TRBJ1-1,TRBD1,TRBV2,ASRERGQGGNTEAF
TRBJ2-1,NA,TRBV9,ASSPTGSVPSDEQF
TRBJ1-2,TRBD1,TRBV7-9,ASSSTGVDYGYT
TRBJ2-3,NA,TRBV19,ASSIPGWGTQY
TRBJ2-1,TRBD1,TRBV19,ASKQGAGDYNEQF
TRBJ2-7,NA,TRBV6-2/TRBV6-3,ASSYSAGNFYEQY
TRBJ2-7,TRBD1,TRBV6-5,ASSRDSLIYEQY
TRBJ2-5,NA,TRBV6-5,ASSYTSRVQETQY
TRBJ2-7,NA,TRBV11-3,ASSLGVSGEQY
TRBJ2-7,NA,TRBV2,ASLPPGSYEQY
TRBJ1-6,NA,TRBV6-6,ASRDNYNSPLH
TRBJ2-1,TRBD2,TRBV7-2,ASSLGTSEGEQF
TRBJ2-3,TRBD1,TRBV7-8,ASSLGQGFDTQY
TRBJ1-1,NA,TRBV7-9,ASSRGQHTEAF
TRBJ1-2,NA,TRBV20-1,SARAHRGYT
TRBJ2-7,TRBD1,TRBV9,ASSSTTGPSGEQY
TRBJ2-1,TRBD2,TRBV7-3,ASSSISAGGIKGEQF
TRBJ1-1,NA,TRBV4-3,ASSQQQGLGTEAF
TRBJ2-7,NA,TRBV3-1/TRBV3-2,ASSQGGGHGYEQY
TRBJ1-6,TRBD1,TRBV3-1/TRBV3-2,ASSQRTGLSPLH
TRBJ1-2,NA,TRBV10-2,ASSELASEGYT
TRBJ2-7,TRBD1,TRBV7-2,ASSSSDRDHYEQY
TRBJ1-2,NA,TRBV9,ASSIITGVGYT
TRBJ1-4,TRBD1,TRBV19,ASSIPPHDRGEEKLF
TRBJ1-2,NA,TRBV30,AWSVGQGGGYT
TRBJ2-1,TRBD1,TRBV19,ASSISPGTGAYNEQF
TRBJ1-1,NA,TRBV6-5,ASSSQGGAEAF
TRBJ1-2,TRBD1,TRBV2,ASRDSYGYT
TRBJ1-2,NA,TRBV7-8,ASSLGPGYGYT
TRBJ1-6,NA,TRBV9,ASSRDISSYNSPLH
TRBJ1-2,NA,TRBV6-5,ASSYSTDYGYT
TRBJ2-1,TRBD1,TRBV7-9,ASSLPGTVNEQF
TRBJ1-2,NA,TRBV14,ASSQQNYGYT
TRBJ1-2,TRBD1,TRBV2,ASSLGTGWGYT
TRBJ1-2,TRBD1,TRBV11-2,ASRTTGGGGYT
TRBJ2-2,NA,TRBV7-6,ASSLEHGELF
TRBJ2-7,NA,TRBV27,ASSLGLPYEQY
TRBJ2-7,TRBD2,TRBV10-3,AISEPDGGDEQY
TRBJ1-1,TRBD1,TRBV7-3,ASSLTGQGNTEAF
TRBJ1-3,NA,TRBV5-6,ASSSRDLGNTIY
TRBJ2-1,NA,TRBV7-8,ASSFRAGAVYNEQF
TRBJ2-2,TRBD2,TRBV9,ASSVPSGRNTGELF
TRBJ1-6,NA,TRBV6-4,ASNHRVEHNSPLH
TRBJ1-5,NA,TRBV4-2,ASSQGSSRGNQPQH